This T cell receptor (beta chain) originates from a study of CD8 T cells in Susac syndrome. RNA was extracted with the RNeasy kit, and a quantity of about 0.5 to 1 ug was reverse transcribed using random hexamers. TCRdb used MiXCR to reprocess the immunoSEQ multiplex PCR reads, holding one entry per CDR3 protein. The top ten clones hold approximately 0.18% of a sample with fewer than 350,000 distinct CDR3 sequences, 75% to 90% of them seen once. Peripheral blood CD8+ and CD4+ T cells were profiled by TCR beta sequencing. Per the germline V gene, CDR1 is MNHEY and CDR2 is SMNVEV (reference sequence). The CDR3 contains 16 residues. V was shortened by 3 bases and J by 6 bases, with 21 bases between the two germline ends.

Sequenced material: CD8+ T cells from PBMCs. The chain links TRBV27 to TRBJ2-7, with D perhaps being TRBD1 or TRBD2 (6 bases each). This TCR came from a human donor with multiple sclerosis. CDR3 sequence: CASSFGGQARAGEQYF. CDR3 sequence (DNA): TGTGCCAGCAGTTTTGGGGGGCAGGCGCGCGCCGGCGAGCAGTACTTC.